The table lists the clone carrying this T cell receptor (beta chain) with many counts. This table comes from immunoSEQ multiplex PCR, and its TCRdb copy is limited to in-frame clones, with some not included. Among 200,000 to 300,000 clones, 86% were seen once, and the ten largest hold almost 2%. The V and J ends lost 3 bases and 5 bases, in that order; junction bases with no gene match: 10. The CDR3 is made up of 16 amino acids. CDR1 and CDR2 (germline): SGHVS, FNYEAQ. This entry belongs to a study of blood T cell repertoires in COVID-19. This sequence was found in a man aged 25-45 years with active or convalescent COVID-19. The rearrangement joins TRBV7-6 to TRBJ2-7; TRBD2 matches 10 bases. Sequenced: peripheral blood. This CDR3 reads CASSLGERGGLDEQYF. CDR3 bases: TGTGCCAGCAGCTTGGGGGAGCGGGGGGGCCTCGACGAGCAGTACTTC.